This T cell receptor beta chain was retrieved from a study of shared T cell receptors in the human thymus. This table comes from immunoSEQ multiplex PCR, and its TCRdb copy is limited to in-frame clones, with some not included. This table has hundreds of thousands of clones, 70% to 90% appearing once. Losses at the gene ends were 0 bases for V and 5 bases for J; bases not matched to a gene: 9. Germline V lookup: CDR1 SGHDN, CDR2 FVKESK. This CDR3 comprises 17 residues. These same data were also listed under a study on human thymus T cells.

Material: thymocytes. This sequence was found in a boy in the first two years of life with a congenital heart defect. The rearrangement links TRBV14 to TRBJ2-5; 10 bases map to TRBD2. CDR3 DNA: TGTGCCAGCAGCCAAGAGAGGACTAGCGGAGGGGGGGAGACCCAGTACTTC. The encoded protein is CASSQERTSGGGETQYF.